This T cell receptor (beta chain) originates from a study of T cell responses to AZD1222 COVID-19 vaccine. Study background: Second doses were pooled across both intervals (about 4 or about 12 weeks). Study-wide findings and caveats: After two AZD1222 doses, spike-specific TCR breadth and depth rose versus day 0.

Notes on this clone: Its matching antigen is unknown.

Trimming shortened V by 1 base and J by 1 base, and 4 bases separated the two germline ends. The CDR3 has 13 amino acids. Assay used: immunoSEQ multiplex PCR; TCRdb lists only in-frame clones, some missing. The sample lists 90,000 to 120,000 clones, approximately 88% seen once, with more than 8% in the top ten. The chain couples TRBV12-3 or TRBV12-4 to TRBJ1-1; D is unresolved. The source was peripheral blood, collected on day 0 of AZD1222 vaccination. The TCR was taken from an adult in good health. Here the CDR3 DNA reads TGTGCCAGCAGTTTAGGACAGAACACTGAAGCTTTCTTT. Its protein product is CASSLGQNTEAFF.